These 16 T cell receptor beta chains came from one sample sequenced in a study of blood T cell repertoires in COVID-19. Sequencing was performed with immunoSEQ multiplex PCR; in TCRdb, only in-frame clones are kept and a portion is missing. The sample shows some 320,000 clones, roughly nine tenths of them seen only once. The sequencing input was PBMCs or T cells enriched from blood (not recorded which). The receptors were gathered from a man aged 55 to 70 who had recovered from COVID-19.

The rearrangement uses TRBV2 and TRBJ2-5, with D possibly matching TRBD2 (6 bases). CDR3 length: 14 amino acids. With 6 bases removed from V and 0 bases from J, the gap between germline ends came to 11 bases. CDR1 and CDR2 (germline): SNHLY, FYNNEI. The CDR3 reads CASRGDLHQETQYF. For the CDR3, the DNA is TGTGCCAGCAGGGGGGACTTACACCAAGAGACCCAGTACTTC. Filled out from reference TRBV2 and TRBJ2-5, the complete variable domain reads EPEVTQTPSHQVTQMGQEVILRCVPISNHLYFYWYRQILGQKVEFLVSFYNNEISEKSEIFDDQFSVERPDGSNFTLKIRSTKLEDSAMYFCASRGDLHQETQYFGPGTRLLVL.

The chain recombines TRBV7-9 with TRBJ1-2; D not certain. Germline V gives CDR1 SEHNR, CDR2 FQNEAQ (reference sequence). Trimming cost V 5 bases and J 6 bases, with 13 bases left between them. The CDR3 is 13 residues long. CDR3 DNA: TGTGCCAGCAGCCTGGACTATGATAATGGCTACACCTTC. Protein product: CASSLDYDNGYTF. Supplemented by reference TRBV7-9 and TRBJ1-2, the full variable domain reads DTGVSQNPRHKITKRGQNVTFRCDPISEHNRLYWYRQTLGQGPEFLTYFQNEAQLEKSRLLSDRFSAERPKGSFSTLEIQRTEQGDSAMYLCASSLDYDNGYTFGSGTRLTVV.

The count of this clone is one. This chain connects TRBV2 to TRBJ2-3; D perhaps matches TRBD1 (6 bases). Germline V lookup: CDR1 SNHLY, CDR2 FYNNEI. V lost 8 bases and J lost 4, with 7 bases in between. This CDR3 spans 11 amino acids. CDR3: CASGGADTQYF. For the CDR3, the DNA is TGTGCCAGCGGGGGCGCAGATACGCAGTATTTT.

The V and J genes are TRBV30 and TRBJ1-6; a possible D gene is TRBD1 (5 bases). CDR3 length: 16 amino acids. Per the germline V gene, CDR1 is GTSNPN and CDR2 is SVGIG (reference sequence). With 0 bases removed from V and 4 bases from J, the gap between germline ends came to 13 bases. CDR3 loop: CAWSVRSGQYNSPLHF. CDR3 in DNA: TGTGCCTGGAGTGTAAGGTCTGGACAATATAATTCACCCCTCCACTTT.

V usage is TRBV5-1 and J usage is TRBJ2-5; 9 nucleotides match TRBD1. Unmatched junction bases numbered 9, after V lost 4 bases and J lost 5 bases. This CDR3 has 15 residues. Germline assignment: CDR1 SGHRS and CDR2 YFSETQ. The CDR3 coding sequence is TGCGCCAGCAGCGACCTCACAGGGGGCAGTGAGACCCAGTACTTC. It specifies CASSDLTGGSETQYF.

The chain has TRBV24-1 and TRBJ2-2; D is unresolved. Deletions cut 4 bases from V and 4 bases from J, with 15 bases between. This CDR3 has 16 amino acids. CDR1 and CDR2 from the germline V gene are KGHDR and SFDVKD. For the CDR3, the DNA is TGTGCCACCAGTGACCCTGGCATGGGCGTCACCGGGGAGCTGTTTTTT. Its protein product is CATSDPGMGVTGELFF.

V gene TRBV18 combines with J gene TRBJ2-5, with 11 nucleotides matching TRBD1. Trimming at V came to 1 base and at J to 4 bases, leaving 8 bases not matched to a gene. The length of the CDR3 is 17 residues. The germline V gene encodes CDR1 KGHSH and CDR2 LQKENI. CDR3 loop: CASSPRGQGAGGETQYF. The CDR3 DNA sequence: TGTGCCAGCTCACCACGAGGACAGGGGGCAGGAGGAGAGACCCAGTACTTC.

CDR3 bases: TGTGCCAGCAGCCAATCGTCAGGGTCGCCCCAGCATTTT. This gives the protein CASSQSSGSPQHF. The rearrangement uses TRBV7-8 and TRBJ1-5; D is possibly TRBD1 (5 bases). This CDR3 is built from 13 residues. Germline V gene data show CDR1 as SGHVS and CDR2 as FQNEAQ. V was cut by 5 bases and J by 9 bases, with 14 bases left in between.

J is TRBJ1-5 and V is TRBV12-3 or TRBV12-4; D is possibly TRBD1 (6 bases). Trimming removed 7 bases at V and 4 bases at J, with 11 bases between. This CDR3 is 13 amino acids long. This CDR3 is CASKGGPNQPQHF. The CDR3 DNA sequence: TGTGCCAGCAAGGGGGGGCCGAATCAGCCCCAGCATTTT.

This clone was detected a few times. This rearrangement joins TRBV14 to TRBJ2-2, with D tentatively TRBD1 (6 bases). V gave up 1 base and J gave up 6 bases, with 12 bases separating them. Germline V CDR1 and CDR2: SGHDN, FVKESK. This CDR3 contains 15 residues. The CDR3 region is CASSQGTGWAGELFF. The CDR3, as DNA: TGTGCCAGCAGCCAAGGAACAGGGTGGGCCGGGGAGCTGTTTTTT.

This clone was recorded only once. V gene TRBV28 combines with J gene TRBJ2-7; TRBD2 matches 7 bases. Germline-derived CDR1 and CDR2 are MDHEN and SYDVKM. The CDR3 is 15 amino acids. With V trimmed by 6 bases and J by 3 bases, 11 bases remained unmatched. This CDR3 reads CASSTRGGSYYEQYF. CDR3 DNA: TGTGCCAGCAGCACGCGGGGAGGGTCATACTACGAGCAGTACTTC.

The V call is TRBV29-1, the J call TRBJ1-4; D may be TRBD1 (6 bases). V gave up 4 bases and J gave up 4 bases, with 10 bases separating them. Germline assignment: CDR1 SQVTM and CDR2 ANQGSEA. The CDR3 is 13 residues long. CDR3 in amino acids: CSVGTDLNEKLFF. The DNA for the CDR3 is TGCAGCGTTGGGACAGACCTTAATGAAAAACTGTTTTTT.

J is TRBJ2-2 and V is TRBV4-2; 12 nucleotides match TRBD2. CDR3 size: 17 residues. Trimming took 4 bases from V and 5 from J; bases not matched to a gene: 8. The V gene's germline CDR1 is LGHNA and CDR2 YNFKEQ. CDR3 coding DNA: TGTGCCAGCAGCCGTCAACCCCTAGCGGGAGGGACCGGGGAGCTGTTTTTT. Residues: CASSRQPLAGGTGELFF.

This clone was seen just once. The chain uses TRBV11-2 and TRBJ2-7, with TRBD1 matching 7 bases. CDR3 size: 16 residues. Germline V gives CDR1 SGHAT, CDR2 FQNNGV. V dropped 5 bases and J dropped 2; count of bases not matched to a gene: 12. The CDR3 protein is CASSREGALLAYEQYF. Written as DNA, the CDR3 is TGTGCCAGCAGCAGAGAGGGGGCCCTCCTTGCCTACGAGCAGTACTTC.

The chain has TRBV24-1 and TRBJ2-7; 9 nucleotides line up with TRBD1. This CDR3 has 17 residues. With V trimmed by 4 bases and J by 1 base, 10 bases remained unmatched. In germline, CDR1 is KGHDR, CDR2 SFDVKD. The CDR3 DNA reads TGTGCCACCAGTGACTTGCCCGGGGGACAGGGTTCCTACGAGCAGTACTTC. It is translated as CATSDLPGGQGSYEQYF.

The V call is TRBV30, the J call TRBJ1-2; TRBD1 matches 7 bases. Losses at the gene ends were 0 bases for V and 10 bases for J; bases not matched to a gene: 8. Germline CDR1 is GTSNPN and CDR2 is SVGIG (reference sequence). This CDR3 region has 13 residues. The CDR3 DNA reads as TGTGCCTGGAGTGTAAACAGGGGAATTGACTACACCTTC. Protein product: CAWSVNRGIDYTF.